One T cell receptor (beta chain) is described in this entry. PBMCs were stained for CD3, CD4 and CD8, and CD4+ and CD8+ T cells were sorted. This CDR3 region has 13 residues. Germline assignment: CDR1 SGHAT and CDR2 FQNNGV. V shed 1 base and J shed 9 bases, with 10 bases lying between them. The data were obtained in a study of CD8+ T cells in alopecia areata. RNA extraction was followed by reverse transcription into cDNA, which acted as the sequencing template. Assay used: immunoSEQ multiplex PCR; TCRdb lists only in-frame clones, some missing. The sample includes roughly 250,000 clones, about 68% of them seen just once.

Specimen: CD4+ T cells sorted from blood, collected at week 0. The chain is built from TRBV11-2 and TRBJ1-5; D is unresolved. The source is a human donor with alopecia areata. The CDR3 here is CASSLGTRGPQHF. The CDR3 nucleotides are TGTGCCAGCAGCTTAGGGACGCGCGGGCCCCAGCATTTT.